Shown below are 5 T cell receptor beta chains from a single sample sequenced in a study of sequential checkpoint blockade in melanoma. Sequencing was performed with immunoSEQ multiplex PCR; in TCRdb, only in-frame clones are kept and a portion is missing. The table shows 30,000 or so clones, with less than 85% occurring only once. This sample's treatment: randomized to nivolumab then ipilimumab (arm A) or the reverse (arm B). This specimen consisted of CD8+ T cells sorted from blood (inferred from file names), obtained from a patient given nivolumab and ipilimumab in sequence. The origin of the receptors is a human donor with melanoma.

Note on this clone: The junction and the germline gene differ at one end; a read error may be behind it. V is TRBV5-6 and J is TRBJ1-1; no clear D. Germline lookup yields CDR1 SGHDT and CDR2 YYEEEE. This CDR3 is 12 amino acids long. The CDR3 region is CVSSWGGTEAFF. The CDR3 nucleotides are TGTGTCAGCAGCTGGGGAGGCACTGAAGCTTTCTTT.

Points on this clone: The junction differs from germline at one of its ends, possibly a read error. CDR3 residues: CAWSALQGTAYGQYF. The CDR3 DNA follows: TGTGCCTGGAGTGCCTTACAGGGGACTGCTTACGGGCAGTACTTC. This sequence joins TRBV30 and TRBJ2-7; D may be TRBD1 (7 bases). CDR1 and CDR2 (germline): GTSNPN, SVGIG (reference sequence). The CDR3 runs 15 residues.

The chain uses TRBV7-9 and TRBJ2-5; D gene unclear. Trimming left V 5 bases short and J 1 base short, with 11 bases between. Germline CDR1 is SEHNR and CDR2 is FQNEAQ (reference sequence). CDR3 length equals 14 residues. DNA for the CDR3: TGTGCCAGCAGCCCCCGGCGGATCCAAGAGACCCAGTACTTC. The encoded protein is CASSPRRIQETQYF.

In this sample, this clone turned up a few times. This rearrangement joins TRBV9 to TRBJ2-5; possibly TRBD1 for D (5 bases). V lost 5 bases, J lost 1 base, and 9 bases lay in between. There are 13 residues in the CDR3. Germline V CDR1 and CDR2: SGDLS, YYNGEE. DNA of the CDR3: TGTGCCAGCAGTTTCGACAGCCAAGAGACCCAGTACTTC. Protein product: CASSFDSQETQYF.

V and J are TRBV28 and TRBJ1-4; 8 bases line up with TRBD1. J lost 4 bases, V lost 4 bases, and 5 bases had no gene match. CDR1 is MDHEN and CDR2 is SYDVKM in the germline V gene. The CDR3 has 15 amino acids. The CDR3 sequence: CASSSPDRVNEKLFF. For the CDR3, the DNA is TGTGCCAGCAGTTCCCCGGACAGGGTTAATGAAAAACTGTTTTTT. Complete variable domain (other parts from reference TRBV28 and TRBJ1-4): DVKVTQSSRYLVKRTGEKVFLECVQDMDHENMFWYRQDPGLGLRLIYFSYDVKMKEKGDIPEGYSVSREKKERFSLILESASTNQTSMYLCASSSPDRVNEKLFFGSGTQLSVL.